This TCR beta chain was found in a study of shared clonotypes between healthy human individuals. Clones were read by immunoSEQ multiplex PCR, and TCRdb kept only the in-frame ones, dropping some. The table has 200,000 to 250,000 clones, approximately 65% seen once. Looked up from germline, CDR1 is LNHDA and CDR2 is SQIVND (reference sequence). The CDR3 loop spans 13 amino acids. V dropped 10 bases and J dropped 2 bases, with 13 bases sitting between them. Findings of the study overall: Sequencing depth was expected to influence donor clonotype sharing. Across subsets, estimated richness was generally greater for naive than for memory populations.

Points on this clone: What it recognizes is unknown.

The source of this sequence is a man younger than 40 in good health. V is TRBV19 and J is TRBJ2-3; D is unclear. Sequencing was performed on memory CD4+ T cells sorted from blood. The sample's subset: CD45RA-negative fraction. Here the CDR3 reads CATKLFATDTQYF. The DNA for the CDR3 is TGTGCCACTAAGCTCTTCGCCACAGATACGCAGTATTTT.